The rows below give T cell receptor beta chains drawn from one sample of a study of shared T cell receptors in the human thymus. Using immunoSEQ multiplex PCR, the repertoire was profiled, and TCRdb retains in-frame clones only, with some absent. Found here are roughly 550,000 clones, approximately 78% of them singletons; the top ten hold more than 0.01%. The data were also submitted as part of a second study, on human thymus T cells.

Sequences were obtained from thymocytes. The receptor set was obtained from a boy less than two years old with a congenital heart defect. Each CDR3 is given with its conserved first and last residue. A D gene is named only where the DNA matches it firmly.

j_call d_call v_call cdr3_nt cdr3_aa
TRBJ2-7 NA TRBV7-6 TGTGCCAGCAGCTTAAAGGGGGAGGGCTACGAGCAGTACTTC CASSLKGEGYEQYF
TRBJ2-7 TRBD1 TRBV6-1 TGTGCCAGCAGTGAGACCGGGACAGGGGGCGACTACGAGCAGTACTTC CASSETGTGGDYEQYF
TRBJ2-2 TRBD2 TRBV5-6 TGTGCCAGCAGCTTGACTAGCGGGAGGACCGGGGAGCTGTTTTTT CASSLTSGRTGELFF
TRBJ1-1 NA TRBV27 TGTGCCAGTCTTACGGACAGTGATGAAGCTTTCTTT CASLTDSDEAFF
TRBJ2-7 TRBD1 TRBV25-1 TGTGCCAGCAGTGAGGGACAGCCGAGCTCCTACGAGCAGTACTTC CASSEGQPSSYEQYF
TRBJ1-2 TRBD1 TRBV7-9 TGTGCCAGCAGCTTAGCGCGGAGTCCGGGACAGGGCCTTAGCTATGGCTACACCTTC CASSLARSPGQGLSYGYTF
TRBJ2-1 TRBD2 TRBV16 TGTGCCAGCAGCCAAGTGTTCCCGACAGGGCCTTTACTAGCGGGCCCCCCCAATGAGCAGTTCTTC CASSQVFPTGPLLAGPPNEQFF
TRBJ2-2 NA TRBV4-1 TGCGCCAGCAGCCAAGATTCCGGGGGGGAGCTGTTTTTT CASSQDSGGELFF
TRBJ2-1 TRBD2 TRBV25-1 TGTGCCAGCAGTGAACGCGTGGCTAGCGGGAGGCCCAATGAGCAGTTCTTC CASSERVASGRPNEQFF
TRBJ2-7 TRBD2 TRBV30 TGTGCCTGCACCGACCTTTTCGGGGGGAGCCACGAGCAGTACTTC CACTDLFGGSHEQYF
TRBJ1-2 TRBD1 TRBV6-1 TGTGCCAGCAGTGAACCGACAGGGGTCTATGGCTACACCTTC CASSEPTGVYGYTF